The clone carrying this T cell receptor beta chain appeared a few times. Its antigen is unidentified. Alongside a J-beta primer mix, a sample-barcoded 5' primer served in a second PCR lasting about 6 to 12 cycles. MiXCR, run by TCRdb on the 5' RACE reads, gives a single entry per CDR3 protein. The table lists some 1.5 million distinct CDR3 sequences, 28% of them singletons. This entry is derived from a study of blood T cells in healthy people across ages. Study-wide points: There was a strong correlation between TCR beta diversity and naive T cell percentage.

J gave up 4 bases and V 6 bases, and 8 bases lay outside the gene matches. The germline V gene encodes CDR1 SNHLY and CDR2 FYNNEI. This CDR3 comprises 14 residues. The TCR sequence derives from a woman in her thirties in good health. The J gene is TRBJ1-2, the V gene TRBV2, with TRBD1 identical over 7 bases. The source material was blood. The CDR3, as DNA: TGTGCCAGCAGCGAGGGGGCGCCTCTCTATGGCTACACCTTC. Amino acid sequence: CASSEGAPLYGYTF.